The 8 T cell receptor beta chains presented below share a single source sample, sequenced in a study of glioma-infiltrating T cells after dendritic cell vaccination. The protocol was immunoSEQ multiplex PCR, while the TCRdb copy is restricted to in-frame clones and leaves out a portion. This table has 99,000 or so clones, around 90% appearing once. The time point is: after dendritic cell vaccination, including at tumor progression/relapse. The sequences come from blood, collected after dendritic cell vaccination. The source of these receptors is a human donor with glioblastoma.

This clone has just a few counts. The rearrangement joins TRBV29-1 to TRBJ1-2; 10 bases agree with TRBD1. Germline CDR1 and CDR2: SQVTM and ANQGSEA. After removal of 5 bases from V and 8 bases from J, the junction contained 14 bases not matched to a gene. CDR3 size: 15 residues. The chain's CDR3 is CSVSSPDRGHRGYTF. In DNA, the CDR3 is TGCAGCGTTTCTAGCCCCGACAGGGGGCATCGAGGCTACACCTTC. The complete variable domain, with remaining parts taken from reference TRBV29-1 and TRBJ1-2, reads SAVISQKPSRDICQRGTSLTIQCQVDSQVTMMFWYRQQPGQSLTLIATANQGSEATYESGFVIDKFPISRPNLTFSTLTVSNMSPEDSSIYLCSVSSPDRGHRGYTFGSGTRLTVV.

This clone was counted once. The rearrangement uses TRBV19 and TRBJ2-3; 8 nucleotides agree with TRBD2. The V gene's germline CDR1 is LNHDA and CDR2 SQIVND (reference sequence). The V and J ends lost 9 bases and 4 bases, in that order; junction bases with no gene match: 18. The CDR3 totals 17 residues. The CDR3 coding sequence is TGTGCCAGCCACCCTTCCAGCGGGAGCATAGGGCCAGATACGCAGTATTTT. Amino acids: CASHPSSGSIGPDTQYF.

The genes are TRBV9 and TRBJ2-1; D not resolved. Germline loops: CDR1 SGDLS, CDR2 YYNGEE. Trimming took off 0 bases at V and 9 bases at J, with 13 bases between the two ends. This CDR3 has 14 amino acids. Written as DNA, the CDR3 is TGTGCCAGCAGCGTAGGAGCCAGGTCCGCTGAGCAGTTCTTC. Translation gives CASSVGARSAEQFF.

The gene calls are TRBV13 and TRBJ1-6, with D possibly being TRBD1 (6 bases). Germline CDR1 PRHDT, CDR2 FYEKMQ (reference sequence). Trimming stripped 0 bases from V and 3 bases from J, with 6 bases between. The CDR3 contains 15 residues. CDR3 nucleotides: TGTGCCAGCAGCTTAGGCAGGGGCTATAATTCACCCCTCCACTTT. This sequence encodes CASSLGRGYNSPLHF.

The rearrangement uses TRBV5-1 and TRBJ2-3; no reliable D call. CDR1 and CDR2 (germline): SGHRS, YFSETQ. The CDR3 consists of 13 residues. The V gene lost 3 bases and the J gene lost 2 bases, with 7 bases spanning the gap. The CDR3 here is CASSSVSTDTQYF. The CDR3 DNA is TGCGCCAGCAGCTCCGTCTCCACAGATACGCAGTATTTT.

The chain joins TRBV11-3 to TRBJ2-5, with 8 positions matching TRBD1. Germline lookup yields CDR1 SGHNT and CDR2 YENEEA. Trimming removed 6 bases from V and 3 bases from J; junction bases left unmatched: 3. There are 13 residues in the CDR3. CDR3 region: CASSPQGEETQYF. CDR3 nucleotides: TGTGCCAGCAGTCCACAGGGGGAAGAGACCCAGTACTTC.

The J gene is TRBJ2-1, the V gene TRBV2; TRBD1 is a possible D gene (5 bases). The length of the CDR3 is 14 residues. In germline, CDR1 is SNHLY, CDR2 FYNNEI. V was trimmed by 3 bases and J by 7 bases, leaving 13 bases between them. The CDR3 nucleotides are TGTGCCAGCAGTGATCAACCTCAGGGAAATGAGCAGTTCTTC. Protein: CASSDQPQGNEQFF. The whole variable domain, filled in from reference TRBV2 and TRBJ2-1, reads EPEVTQTPSHQVTQMGQEVILRCVPISNHLYFYWYRQILGQKVEFLVSFYNNEISEKSEIFDDQFSVERPDGSNFTLKIRSTKLEDSAMYFCASSDQPQGNEQFFGPGTRLTVL.

The V call is TRBV18, the J call TRBJ2-1; 10 bases agree with TRBD1. V trimming: 6 bases; J trimming: 9 bases; junction bases outside the gene matches: 11. The CDR3 spans 15 residues. CDR1 and CDR2 from the germline V gene are KGHSH and LQKENI. DNA for the CDR3: TGTGCCAGCTCTCCAGGAGACAGGGGGCGGGGTGAGCAGTTCTTC. This translates into CASSPGDRGRGEQFF. Supplemented by reference TRBV18 and TRBJ2-1, the full variable domain reads NAGVMQNPRHLVRRRGQEARLRCSPMKGHSHVYWYRQLPEEGLKFMVYLQKENIIDESGMPKERFSAEFPKEGPSILRIQQVVRGDSAAYFCASSPGDRGRGEQFFGPGTRLTVL.